This T cell receptor (beta chain) was sequenced for a study of neurological immune-mediated disorders. Study-level findings and limits: Clinical and MRI features did not associate with the cluster found in multiple sclerosis patients. None of the CDR3 amino acid sequences in expanded clones turned up in more than one subject, which points to private repertoires in all groups.

This clonotype was recorded a few times. Its antigen is unidentified. The making of cDNA relied on 5'RACE with 10-nucleotide random UMIs. From the 5' RACE reads, TCRdb called clonotypes with MiXCR, one entry per CDR3 protein. The sample yields around 70,000 distinct CDR3 sequences, approximately 4.6% seen once. Where libraries were unsorted, they were derived from 2 million PBMCs stored at -80 degrees C. The clonotype comes from a woman in her seventies with multiple sclerosis. Material: PBMCs.

This CDR3 reads CASSRTEVGEQYF. CDR3 sequence (DNA): TGTGCCAGCAGCAGGACAGAAGTCGGCGAGCAGTACTTC. V usage is TRBV6-2 or TRBV6-3 and J usage is TRBJ2-7; maybe TRBD1 (6 bases). V dropped 6 bases and J dropped 6 bases, with 15 bases sitting between them. The CDR3 runs 13 residues. Per the germline V gene, CDR1 is MNHEY and CDR2 is SVGEGT.